Below, 5 T cell receptor beta chains from the same sample are listed, as sequenced in a study of early T cells in non-severe SARS-CoV-2 infection. TCRdb redid the calling of the 5' RACE reads with MiXCR, one entry per CDR3 protein. This table holds more than 90,000 distinct CDR3 sequences, less than 15% found once. Material: whole blood. All receptors come from an adult who was a healthcare worker with PCR-confirmed SARS-CoV-2 infection or an uninfected control (not recorded which).

The V gene is TRBV4-1, the J gene TRBJ2-1, with D hard to call. Per the germline V gene, CDR1 is MGHRA and CDR2 is YSYEKL. Trimming took 1 base from V and 2 from J, leaving 12 bases between them. The CDR3 totals 16 residues. CDR3 amino acids: CASSQVPQFAYNEQFF. The CDR3 DNA sequence: TGCGCCAGCAGCCAAGTGCCGCAGTTCGCCTACAATGAGCAGTTCTTC.

This clonotype was counted between two and nine times. The CDR3 DNA is TGTGCCAGCTCAAGGGCAGCGAACACTGAAGCTTTCTTT. It translates to CASSRAANTEAFF. J is TRBJ1-1 and V is TRBV18, with D hard to call. This CDR3 contains 13 residues. Germline-derived CDR1 and CDR2 are KGHSH and LQKENI. V was trimmed by 5 bases and J by 1 base, leaving 8 bases between them.

V gene TRBV5-6 combines with J gene TRBJ1-2; 8 nucleotides match TRBD1. This CDR3 is 16 amino acids long. With V trimmed by 4 bases and J by 5 bases, 13 bases remained unmatched. Germline lookup yields CDR1 SGHDT and CDR2 YYEEEE. CDR3 region: CASSPPTGAPRYGYTF. CDR3 in DNA: TGTGCCAGCAGCCCACCGACAGGGGCCCCTAGGTATGGCTACACCTTC.

The gene calls are TRBV2 and TRBJ1-1; D is unresolved. V lost 6 bases to trimming and J lost 11 bases, with 22 bases between them. Germline CDR1 is SNHLY and CDR2 is FYNNEI. The CDR3 contains 14 residues. CDR3 sequence (DNA): TGTGCCAGCAGCGTAACTGACCTTCCACCTAGGGCTTTCTTT. Residues: CASSVTDLPPRAFF.

This clonotype was counted between two and nine times. This chain uses TRBV7-9 with TRBJ2-5; 8 nucleotides align to TRBD1. This CDR3 comprises 15 residues. Germline CDR1 is SEHNR and CDR2 is FQNEAQ (reference sequence). After removal of 0 bases from V and 1 base from J, the junction contained 1 base not matched to a gene. Written as DNA, the CDR3 is TGTGCCAGCAGCTTAGCGACAGGGGCCCAAGAGACCCAGTACTTC. Its translation: CASSLATGAQETQYF.